The 9 T cell receptor beta chains below were found in one sample sequenced in a study of cytomegalovirus exposure and HLA in healthy donors. Primers included in the PCR were 60 Vbeta and 13 Jbeta primers. The repertoire was sequenced with immunoSEQ multiplex PCR; TCRdb's copy has only in-frame clones and lacks some. This table has 45,000 to 65,000 clones, roughly 77% appearing once. The sequencing input was PBMCs. The source is a woman aged 40 to 55 in good health and CMV-seropositive.

This clone was recorded a few times. The rearrangement joins TRBV5-1 to TRBJ1-1; possible D gene TRBD1, 6 bases. The ends were cut back, 5 bases at V and 1 base at J, with 9 bases in the middle. CDR1 and CDR2 (germline): SGHRS, YFSETQ. CDR3 length: 13 residues. The CDR3 nucleotides read TGCGCCAGCAGGGACAGCCAGAACACTGAAGCTTTCTTT. Translation gives CASRDSQNTEAFF. Using reference TRBV5-1 and TRBJ1-1 for the parts outside the CDR3, the full variable domain is KAGVTQTPRYLIKTRGQQVTLSCSPISGHRSVSWYQQTPGQGLQFLFEYFSETQRNKGNFPGRFSGRQFSNSRSEMNVSTLELGDSALYLCASRDSQNTEAFFGQGTRLTVV.

J is TRBJ2-7 and V is TRBV27; the match to TRBD1 covers 9 bases. CDR1 is MNHEY and CDR2 is SMNVEV in the germline V gene (reference sequence). With V trimmed by 7 bases and J by 7 bases, 17 bases remained unmatched. The CDR3 contains 16 residues. In nucleotides, the CDR3 is TGTGCCAGCACCTCAACCACCGGGACAGGGTTGCGTGAGCAGTACTTC. Translation: CASTSTTGTGLREQYF.

Of note for this clone: At one end, the junction sequence differs from germline, possibly due to a read error. This chain joins TRBV30 and TRBJ1-3; D is uncertain. In germline, CDR1 is GTSNPN, CDR2 SVGIG (reference sequence). There are 14 residues in the CDR3. As DNA, the CDR3 is TGTGCCCGGAGTCCCACCATGCTAACAAACACCATATATTTT. Its protein product is CARSPTMLTNTIYF. The whole variable domain, remainder taken from reference TRBV30 and TRBJ1-3, is SQTIHQWPATLVQPVGSPLSLECTVEGTSNPNLYWYRQAAGRGLQLLFYSVGIGQISSEVPQNLSASRPQDRQFILSSKKLLLSDSGFYLCARSPTMLTNTIYFGEGSWLTVV.

V gene TRBV18 combines with J gene TRBJ1-2, with D perhaps matching TRBD1 (6 bases). V lost 3 bases and J 0 bases, leaving 14 bases between the germline ends. Per the germline V gene, CDR1 is KGHSH and CDR2 is LQKENI. This CDR3 is 16 amino acids long. CDR3 nucleotide sequence: TGTGCCAGCTCACCGGTGTCCGGGGACACTAACTATGGCTACACCTTC. Translating gives CASSPVSGDTNYGYTF.

The CDR3 region has the DNA TGTGCCATCAGGGGTGGGCAAACTAATGAAAAACTGTTTTTT. As protein: CAIRGGQTNEKLFF. This sequence joins TRBV10-3 and TRBJ1-4; no clear D. Deletions cut 6 bases from V and 1 base from J, with 9 bases between. The V gene's germline CDR1 is ENHRY and CDR2 SYGVKD. This CDR3 region has 14 residues.

V is TRBV5-1 and J is TRBJ2-2; 11 bases are shared with TRBD1. Germline loops: CDR1 SGHRS, CDR2 YFSETQ. The CDR3 contains 16 residues. V trimming: 5 bases; J trimming: 0 bases; junction bases outside the gene matches: 3. This chain's CDR3 is CASRSGQGANTGELFF. CDR3 bases: TGCGCCAGCAGGTCGGGACAGGGGGCGAACACCGGGGAGCTGTTTTTT. The variable domain in full, with the rest retrieved from reference TRBV5-1 and TRBJ2-2, is KAGVTQTPRYLIKTRGQQVTLSCSPISGHRSVSWYQQTPGQGLQFLFEYFSETQRNKGNFPGRFSGRQFSNSRSEMNVSTLELGDSALYLCASRSGQGANTGELFFGEGSRLTVL.

The chain uses TRBV7-9 and TRBJ1-6, with 11 bases identical to TRBD1. The CDR3 is 17 residues long. Germline V gene data show CDR1 as SEHNR and CDR2 as FQNEAQ (reference sequence). V dropped 6 bases and J dropped 10; count of bases not matched to a gene: 14. CDR3 amino acids: CASRPSGTGGIRSPLHF. Written as DNA, the CDR3 is TGTGCCAGCAGACCATCCGGGACAGGGGGAATCAGGTCACCCCTCCACTTT.

V is TRBV9 and J is TRBJ1-3; the match to TRBD1 covers 7 bases. Germline values: CDR1 SGDLS, CDR2 YYNGEE. The CDR3 extends over 17 amino acids. V shed 10 bases and J 0 bases; nucleotides not matched to a gene: 16. This CDR3 reads CAASQPRDSYSGNTIYF. The CDR3 DNA is TGTGCCGCTTCCCAACCCCGGGACAGTTACTCTGGAAACACCATATATTTT.

This rearrangement joins TRBV28 to TRBJ1-1; maybe TRBD1 (6 bases). Germline CDR1 reads MDHEN; CDR2 reads SYDVKM. The CDR3 contains 12 residues. The ends were cut back, 6 bases at V and 2 bases at J, with 7 bases in the middle. CDR3 coding DNA: TGTGCCAGCAGGGACAGTAACACTGAAGCTTTCTTT. The encoded protein is CASRDSNTEAFF.